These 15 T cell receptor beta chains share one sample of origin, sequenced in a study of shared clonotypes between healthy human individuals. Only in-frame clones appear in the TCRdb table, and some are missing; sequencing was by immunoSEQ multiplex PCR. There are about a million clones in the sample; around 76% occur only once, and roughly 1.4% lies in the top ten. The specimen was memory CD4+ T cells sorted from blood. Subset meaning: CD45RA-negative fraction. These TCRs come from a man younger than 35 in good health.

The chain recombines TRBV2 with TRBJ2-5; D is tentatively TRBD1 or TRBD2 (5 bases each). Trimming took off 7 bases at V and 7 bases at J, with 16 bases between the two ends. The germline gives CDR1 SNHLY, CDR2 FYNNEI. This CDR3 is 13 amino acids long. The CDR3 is CASNRGTSGTQYF. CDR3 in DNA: TGTGCCAGCAATAGGGGCACTAGTGGGACCCAGTACTTC.

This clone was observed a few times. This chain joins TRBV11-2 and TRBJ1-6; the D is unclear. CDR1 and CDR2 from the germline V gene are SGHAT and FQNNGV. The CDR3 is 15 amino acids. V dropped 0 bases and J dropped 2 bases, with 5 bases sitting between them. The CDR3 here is CASSLEGTYNSPLHF. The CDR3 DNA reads TGTGCCAGCAGCTTAGAGGGGACCTATAATTCACCCCTCCACTTT.

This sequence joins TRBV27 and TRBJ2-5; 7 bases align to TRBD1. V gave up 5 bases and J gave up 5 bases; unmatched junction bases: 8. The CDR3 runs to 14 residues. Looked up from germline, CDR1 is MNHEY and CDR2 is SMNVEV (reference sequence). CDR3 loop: CASSGLDRFETQYF. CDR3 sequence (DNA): TGTGCCAGCAGTGGGTTGGACAGGTTCGAGACCCAGTACTTC.

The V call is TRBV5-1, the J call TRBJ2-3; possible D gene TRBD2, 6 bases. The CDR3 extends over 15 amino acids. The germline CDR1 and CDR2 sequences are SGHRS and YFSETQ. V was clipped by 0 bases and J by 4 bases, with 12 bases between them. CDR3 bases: TGCGCCAGCAGCTTGGACGGGAGAGGCGCAGATACGCAGTATTTT. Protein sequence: CASSLDGRGADTQYF.

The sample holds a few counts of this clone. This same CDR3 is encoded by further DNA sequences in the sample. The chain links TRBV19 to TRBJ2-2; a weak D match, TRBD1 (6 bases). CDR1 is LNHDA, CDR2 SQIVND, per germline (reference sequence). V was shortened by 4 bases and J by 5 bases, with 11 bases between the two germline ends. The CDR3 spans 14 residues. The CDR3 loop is CASSSQGNTGELFF. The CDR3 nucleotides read TGTGCCAGTAGTAGTCAGGGGAATACCGGGGAGCTGTTTTTT.

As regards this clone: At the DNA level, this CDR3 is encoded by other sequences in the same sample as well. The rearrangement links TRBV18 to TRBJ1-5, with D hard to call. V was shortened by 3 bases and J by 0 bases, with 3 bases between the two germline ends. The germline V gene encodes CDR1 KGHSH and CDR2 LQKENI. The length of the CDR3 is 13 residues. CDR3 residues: CASSPFSNQPQHF. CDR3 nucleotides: TGTGCCAGCTCACCCTTTAGCAATCAGCCCCAGCATTTT.

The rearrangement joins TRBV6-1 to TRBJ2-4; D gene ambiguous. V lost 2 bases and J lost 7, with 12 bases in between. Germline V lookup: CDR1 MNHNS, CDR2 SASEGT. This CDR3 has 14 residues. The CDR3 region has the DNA TGTGCCAGCAGTGAAACCCCCTCGAGGAACATTCAGTACTTC. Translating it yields CASSETPSRNIQYF.

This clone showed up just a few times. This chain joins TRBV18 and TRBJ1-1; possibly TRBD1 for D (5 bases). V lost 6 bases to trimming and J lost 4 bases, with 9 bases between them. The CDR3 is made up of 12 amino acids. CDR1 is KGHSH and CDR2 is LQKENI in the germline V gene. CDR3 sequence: CASSRRVTEAFF. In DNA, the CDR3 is TGTGCCAGCTCCCGCAGGGTCACTGAAGCTTTCTTT.

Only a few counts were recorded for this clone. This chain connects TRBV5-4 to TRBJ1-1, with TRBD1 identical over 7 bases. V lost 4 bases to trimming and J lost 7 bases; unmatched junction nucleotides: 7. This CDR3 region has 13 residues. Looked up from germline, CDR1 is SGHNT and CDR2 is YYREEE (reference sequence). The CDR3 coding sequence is TGTGCCAGCAGCGCCGGACAGGAGATTGAAGCTTTCTTT. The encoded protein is CASSAGQEIEAFF.

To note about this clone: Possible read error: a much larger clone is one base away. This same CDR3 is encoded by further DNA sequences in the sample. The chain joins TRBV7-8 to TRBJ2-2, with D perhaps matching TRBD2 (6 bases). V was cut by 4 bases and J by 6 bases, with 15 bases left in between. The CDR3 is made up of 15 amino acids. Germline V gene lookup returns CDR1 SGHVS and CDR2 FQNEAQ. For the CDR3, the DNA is TGTGCCAGCAGCTCCCGAGGTAGCGGAGCCGGGGAGCTGTTTTTT. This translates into CASSSRGSGAGELFF.

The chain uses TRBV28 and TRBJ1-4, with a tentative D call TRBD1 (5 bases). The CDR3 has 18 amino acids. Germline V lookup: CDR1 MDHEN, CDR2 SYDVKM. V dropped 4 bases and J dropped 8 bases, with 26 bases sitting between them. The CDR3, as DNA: TGTGCCAGCAGTTCCCCGCCCTGGGGGTTTGGCCGAGAGGAAAAACTGTTTTTT. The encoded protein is CASSSPPWGFGREEKLFF.

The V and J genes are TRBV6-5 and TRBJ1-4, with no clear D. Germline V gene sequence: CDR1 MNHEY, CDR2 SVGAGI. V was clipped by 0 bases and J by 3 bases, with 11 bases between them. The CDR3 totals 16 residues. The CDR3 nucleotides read TGTGCCAGCAGTTACTCGATGGCGTGGGCTAATGAAAAACTGTTTTTT. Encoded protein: CASSYSMAWANEKLFF.

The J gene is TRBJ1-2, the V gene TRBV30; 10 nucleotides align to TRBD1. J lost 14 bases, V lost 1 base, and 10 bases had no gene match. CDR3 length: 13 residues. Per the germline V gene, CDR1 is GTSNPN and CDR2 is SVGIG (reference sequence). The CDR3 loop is CAWSGNSDRGPTF. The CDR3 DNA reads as TGTGCCTGGAGTGGGAATTCTGACAGGGGGCCTACCTTC.

The chain's CDR3 is CSEQGARGYTF. The CDR3 nucleotides are TGCAGTGAACAGGGGGCAAGAGGCTACACCTTC. The genes are TRBV20-1 and TRBJ1-2; 9 nucleotides match TRBD1. Germline values: CDR1 DFQATT, CDR2 SNEGSKA (reference sequence). The V and J ends lost 7 bases and 8 bases, in that order; junction bases with no gene match: 5. There are 11 residues in the CDR3.

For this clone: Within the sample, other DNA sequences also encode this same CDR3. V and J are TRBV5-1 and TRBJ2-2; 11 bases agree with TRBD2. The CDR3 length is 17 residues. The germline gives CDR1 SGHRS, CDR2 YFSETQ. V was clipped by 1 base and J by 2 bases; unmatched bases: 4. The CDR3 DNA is TGCGCCAGCAGCTTGACTAGCGGGGGTCTTAACACCGGGGAGCTGTTTTTT. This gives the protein CASSLTSGGLNTGELFF.